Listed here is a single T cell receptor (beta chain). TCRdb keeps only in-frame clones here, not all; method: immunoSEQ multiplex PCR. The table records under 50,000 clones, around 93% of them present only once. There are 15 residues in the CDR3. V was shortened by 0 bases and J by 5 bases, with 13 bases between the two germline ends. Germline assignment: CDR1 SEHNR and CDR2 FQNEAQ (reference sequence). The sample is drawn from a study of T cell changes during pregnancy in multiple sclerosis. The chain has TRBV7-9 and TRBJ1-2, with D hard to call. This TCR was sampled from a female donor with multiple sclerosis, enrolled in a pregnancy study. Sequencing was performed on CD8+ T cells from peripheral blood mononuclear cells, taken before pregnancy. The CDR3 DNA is TGTGCCAGCAGCTTAGCGGTTGGCAGACTATATGGCTACACCTTC. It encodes CASSLAVGRLYGYTF.